This paragraph reports one TCR beta chain. The antigen remains unidentified. These data originate in a study of cytomegalovirus exposure and HLA in healthy donors. General observations from the study: Highest at DRB1 and lowest at HLA-C, TCR association rates differed among HLA loci in a later analysis.

The PCR had 60 Vbeta and 13 Jbeta primers. Clones were read by immunoSEQ multiplex PCR, and TCRdb kept only the in-frame ones, dropping some. The profile covers around 140,000 clones, with roughly three quarters appearing a single time and approximately 1.6% taken by the ten largest. V was clipped by 2 bases and J by 7 bases; unmatched bases: 5. CDR1 is MDHEN and CDR2 is SYDVKM in the germline V gene. There are 14 residues in the CDR3. This sequence originates from a woman aged 18-29 years in good health and CMV-seronegative. The V and J genes are TRBV28 and TRBJ1-5; TRBD1 agrees at 7 bases. The sample was PBMCs. The CDR3 protein is CASSLRQGGQPQHF. As DNA, the CDR3 is TGTGCCAGCAGTTTAAGACAGGGCGGGCAGCCCCAGCATTTT.